The next 32 T cell receptor beta chains were all read from a single sample in a study of blood T cells in healthy people across ages (dated by TCRdb to the mid-2010s). The library was obtained by 5' RACE. Sequencing relied on an Illumina HiSeq 2500. The second PCR ran for roughly 7 to 12 cycles and used a J-beta primer mix along with a sample-barcoded 5' primer. The public sequencing data were trimmed at Q25 with fastp and processed into clonotypes with MiXCR by TCRdb, which kept only in-frame beta chains. Here each entry gathers all rows of one CDR3 protein and keeps the most common genes and DNA. This sample is represented by some 920,000 distinct CDR3 sequences; roughly 51% of them were singletons. Roughly a fifth of the sample lies in the top ten. Input material: blood. These receptors came from a woman aged 60-70 years in good health.

This clonotype has just a few counts. The rearrangement joins TRBV3-1 to TRBJ2-1; no firm D call. Trimming left V 2 bases short and J 9 bases short, with 14 bases between. CDR1 is LGHDT and CDR2 is YNNKEL in the germline V gene (reference sequence). The CDR3 totals 14 residues. The CDR3, as DNA: TGTGCCAGCAGCCAACGGGCCGGGTCGGGTGAGCAGTTCTTC. Residues: CASSQRAGSGEQFF.

The DNA for the CDR3 is TGCAGTGCACCGGACCGTGTTGGTGGCGAGCAGTACTTC. It encodes CSAPDRVGGEQYF. V and J are TRBV20-1 and TRBJ2-7; no clear D gene. V dropped 6 bases and J dropped 6 bases, with 18 bases sitting between them. Germline V gene data show CDR1 as DFQATT and CDR2 as SNEGSKA (reference sequence). The CDR3 covers 13 residues.

Only a few counts were recorded for this clonotype. This chain uses TRBV10-3 with TRBJ2-2; D is possibly TRBD2 (5 bases). The germline gives CDR1 ENHRY, CDR2 SYGVKD. CDR3 length: 12 amino acids. V lost 5 bases and J 5 bases, leaving 6 bases between the germline ends. CDR3 in amino acids: CAISRGTGELFF. In DNA form, the CDR3 reads TGTGCCATCAGTCGGGGTACCGGGGAGCTGTTTTTT.

CDR3 sequence: CSANRGQLTTDTQYF. CDR3 coding DNA: TGCAGTGCTAACCGAGGGCAGCTCACCACAGATACGCAGTATTTT. The chain employs TRBV20-1 and TRBJ2-3; TRBD2 might be the D (5 bases). This CDR3 contains 15 residues. Deletions cut 4 bases from V and 2 bases from J, with 16 bases between. Germline CDR1 reads DFQATT; CDR2 reads SNEGSKA (reference sequence).

This clonotype showed up many times. The gene calls are TRBV29-1 and TRBJ1-4, with D tentatively TRBD1 (6 bases). The V end was cut by 7 bases, the J end by 4 bases, with 10 bases between. The V gene's germline CDR1 is SQVTM and CDR2 ANQGSEA. The CDR3 runs to 12 residues. The chain's CDR3 is CSARTDNEKLFF. In DNA, the CDR3 is TGCAGCGCCCGGACAGATAATGAAAAACTGTTTTTT. The entire variable domain, with the rest obtained from reference TRBV29-1 and TRBJ1-4, is as follows: SAVISQKPSRDICQRGTSLTIQCQVDSQVTMMFWYRQQPGQSLTLIATANQGSEATYESGFVIDKFPISRPNLTFSTLTVSNMSPEDSSIYLCSARTDNEKLFFGSGTQLSVL.

The rearrangement uses TRBV24-1 and TRBJ2-7; D tentatively fits TRBD1 or TRBD2 (5 bases each). The CDR3 contains 12 residues. V lost 6 bases and J 6 bases, leaving 11 bases between the germline ends. From germline, CDR1 is KGHDR and CDR2 SFDVKD. CDR3 nucleotides: TGTGCCACCAGTTTGGGACCAGGCGAGCAGTACTTC. This gives the protein CATSLGPGEQYF.

This clonotype was seen a few times. V is TRBV12-3 or TRBV12-4 and J is TRBJ2-7; 8 bases are a match to TRBD1. The DNA end lines up better with TRBJ2-5; the J call may be wrong. CDR3 length: 18 amino acids. CDR3 in amino acids: CASSPINPGTGQTETQYF. The CDR3 region has the DNA TGTGCCAGCAGCCCAATTAATCCCGGGACAGGTCAAACAGAGACCCAGTACTTC.

The rearrangement links TRBV6-1 to TRBJ1-5; D is possibly TRBD1 (6 bases). The CDR3 runs to 15 residues. Trimming pared 6 bases from V and 0 bases from J, leaving 12 bases between. Germline values: CDR1 MNHNS, CDR2 SASEGT. The CDR3 loop reads CASRAQGNSNQPQHF. In DNA, the CDR3 is TGTGCCAGCAGGGCACAGGGCAATAGCAATCAGCCCCAGCATTTT.

The chain recombines TRBV12-3 or TRBV12-4 with TRBJ2-3, with D possibly TRBD2 on 5 matching bases. V shed 6 bases and J shed 4 bases, with 14 bases lying between them. This CDR3 spans 14 amino acids. The CDR3 reads CASSPTGWADTQYF. Here the CDR3 DNA reads TGTGCCAGCAGCCCGACGGGGTGGGCAGATACGCAGTATTTT.

The chain links TRBV6-2 or TRBV6-3 to TRBJ2-4; D remains ambiguous. The J call may be faulty, since TRBJ2-7 better matches the DNA end. The CDR3 totals 12 residues. CDR1 is MNHEY, CDR2 SVGEGT, per germline. CDR3 residues: CASSYEEYEQYF. The CDR3 DNA is TGTGCCAGCAGTTACGAGGAATACGAGCAGTACTTC.

The chain recombines TRBV20-1 with TRBJ2-1; 9 nucleotides line up with TRBD2. Trimming took 3 bases from V and 8 from J; bases not matched to a gene: 8. The germline V gene has CDR1 DFQATT and CDR2 SNEGSKA (reference sequence). The CDR3 has 14 amino acids. CDR3 sequence reads: CSASWAGGPYEQFF. CDR3 nucleotide sequence: TGCAGTGCTAGTTGGGCGGGAGGGCCCTATGAGCAGTTCTTC.

The CDR3: CASRTLAGRIYEQYF. The CDR3 bases are TGTGCCAGCAGAACCTTAGCGGGAAGGATCTACGAGCAGTACTTC. This chain links TRBV27 with TRBJ2-7, with TRBD2 matching 8 bases. The CDR3 covers 15 residues. Germline V gives CDR1 MNHEY, CDR2 SMNVEV (reference sequence). V lost 6 bases, J lost 3 bases, and 10 bases stayed unmatched.

V is TRBV7-8 and J is TRBJ2-1; 10 bases match TRBD2. V gave up 4 bases and J gave up 7 bases; unmatched junction bases: 7. Germline CDR1 SGHVS, CDR2 FQNEAQ. The length of the CDR3 is 15 residues. CDR3 region: CASSSTSGKVNEQFF. Here the CDR3 DNA reads TGTGCCAGCAGCTCCACTAGCGGGAAGGTGAATGAGCAGTTCTTC.

This clonotype was detected once. The chain combines TRBV6-5 with TRBJ2-7; D possibly matches TRBD1 or TRBD2 (5 bases each). The CDR3 length is 15 residues. V was cut by 2 bases and J by 4 bases, with 15 bases left in between. Per the germline V gene, CDR1 is MNHEY and CDR2 is SVGAGI. The CDR3 bases are TGTGCCAGCAGTTACCCCCGGGACCCTGAATACGAGCAGTACTTC. Translated: CASSYPRDPEYEQYF.

The V gene is TRBV11-1, the J gene TRBJ2-3; 7 bases are shared with TRBD1. J was trimmed by 6 bases and V by 3 bases; bases with no gene match: 12. This CDR3 has 16 amino acids. Germline CDR1 and CDR2: SGHAT and FQDESV (reference sequence). This CDR3 is CASSLRQNRGFDTQYF. The CDR3 coding sequence is TGTGCCAGCAGCTTGAGACAAAACAGGGGTTTCGATACGCAGTATTTT.

The V call is TRBV6-4, the J call TRBJ2-5; possible D gene TRBD2, 5 bases. This CDR3 is built from 14 residues. Deletions cut 6 bases from V and 11 bases from J, with 22 bases between. Looked up from germline, CDR1 is MRHNA and CDR2 is SNTAGT. CDR3 nucleotide sequence: TGTGCCAGCAGCGAGGTGGCTAGCAGCAATGAGCAGTACTTC. It is translated as CASSEVASSNEQYF.

This clonotype showed up just a few times. This chain uses TRBV29-1 with TRBJ2-3, with TRBD2 as a possible D gene (6 bases). The length of the CDR3 is 14 residues. The germline gives CDR1 SQVTM, CDR2 ANQGSEA. The germline V and J ends were trimmed by 7 bases and 3 bases, with 17 bases remaining between them. CDR3 bases: TGCAGCGCTGGCGGGGACCCGTTAACAGATACGCAGTATTTT. Amino acid sequence: CSAGGDPLTDTQYF.

The CDR3 is CSAERQGPISGANVLTF. CDR3 sequence (DNA): TGCAGTGCCGAACGACAGGGACCTATCTCTGGGGCCAACGTCCTGACTTTC. The chain is built from TRBV20-1 and TRBJ2-6; 7 bases align to TRBD1. J was trimmed by 0 bases and V by 6 bases; bases with no gene match: 11. The germline gives CDR1 DFQATT, CDR2 SNEGSKA (reference sequence). The CDR3 totals 17 residues.

V usage is TRBV25-1 and J usage is TRBJ2-7; D is undetermined. CDR1 and CDR2 (germline): MGHDK, SYGVNS. The CDR3 runs to 13 residues. The V and J ends lost 6 bases and 3 bases respectively, with 12 bases between them. In nucleotides, the CDR3 is TGTGCCAGCAGGGGATATTTTAGCTACGAGCAGTACTTC. This sequence encodes CASRGYFSYEQYF.

CDR3 bases: TGTGCCAGCAGTGGAGCAGACAGTCGCCCCCACGAGCAGTACTTC. Translation: CASSGADSRPHEQYF. The rearrangement joins TRBV6-5 to TRBJ2-7, with D possibly TRBD1 on 5 matching bases. CDR3 size: 15 residues. The V gene lost 5 bases and the J gene lost 5 bases, with 19 bases spanning the gap. The germline gives CDR1 MNHEY, CDR2 SVGAGI.

This chain connects TRBV20-1 to TRBJ2-1, with TRBD2 identical over 8 bases. CDR1 is DFQATT and CDR2 is SNEGSKA in the germline V gene (reference sequence). V lost 3 bases and J lost 10; bases outside the gene matches: 11. The CDR3 totals 14 residues. CDR3 sequence (DNA): TGCAGTGCTAGCGGGGGGGGACGAGGGAGGGAGCAGTTCTTC. Amino acid sequence: CSASGGGRGREQFF.

This clonotype was counted a few times. The J gene is TRBJ2-1, the V gene TRBV29-1, with a tentative D call TRBD1 (6 bases). CDR3 size: 10 residues. Deletions cut 6 bases from V and 12 bases from J, with 12 bases between. In germline, CDR1 is SQVTM, CDR2 ANQGSEA. CDR3 sequence reads: CSVTGGRQFF. CDR3 DNA sequence: TGCAGCGTGACAGGAGGAAGGCAGTTCTTC.

The count of this clonotype is one. The chain joins TRBV9 to TRBJ2-2; TRBD2 matches 8 bases. The germline CDR1 and CDR2 sequences are SGDLS and YYNGEE. With 4 bases clipped from V and 7 bases from J, the junction kept 12 bases outside the gene matches. This CDR3 has 16 residues. The CDR3 DNA is TGTGCCAGCAGCCCAAGGGGCTCGGGAGGGTTCGGGGAGCTGTTTTTT. Its translation: CASSPRGSGGFGELFF.

The sample holds one count of this clonotype. A junction boundary mismatches the germline segment, possibly from a read error. V gene TRBV3-1 combines with J gene TRBJ2-5; D may be TRBD2 (6 bases). The J call may be mistaken, given a closer DNA end match to TRBJ2-7. The germline gives CDR1 LGHDT, CDR2 YNNKEL (reference sequence). This CDR3 spans 16 amino acids. CDR3: CASIQGPSMGLYEQYF. The CDR3 coding sequence is TGTGCCAGCATCCAAGGGCCTTCGATGGGACTGTACGAGCAGTACTTC.

The V gene is TRBV3-1, the J gene TRBJ2-3; D is possibly TRBD1 (7 bases). There are 15 residues in the CDR3. With 4 bases removed from V and 3 bases from J, the gap between germline ends came to 14 bases. Germline CDR1 and CDR2: LGHDT and YNNKEL (reference sequence). The CDR3, as DNA: TGTGCCAGCAGCCCATGGAGGGGGCTGACAGATACGCAGTATTTT. Translation: CASSPWRGLTDTQYF.

The J gene is TRBJ2-7, the V gene TRBV7-9; D possibly corresponds to TRBD1 (5 bases). CDR1 is SEHNR and CDR2 is FQNEAQ in the germline V gene (reference sequence). V shed 5 bases and J shed 3 bases, with 11 bases lying between them. This CDR3 contains 13 residues. As DNA, the CDR3 is TGTGCCAGCAGCAGCTTTACAGGCTACGAGCAGTACTTC. Translated, it gives CASSSFTGYEQYF.

The V call is TRBV10-3, the J call TRBJ2-6; 14 nucleotides line up with TRBD2. V was pared by 5 bases and J by 0 bases, with 3 bases of the junction left unmatched. Germline V lookup: CDR1 ENHRY, CDR2 SYGVKD. CDR3 length: 18 amino acids. CDR3 loop: CAISRTSGRSSGANVLTF. The CDR3 nucleotides read TGTGCCATCAGTCGGACTAGCGGGAGGTCCTCTGGGGCCAACGTCCTGACTTTC.

In its sample, this clonotype was seen a few times. J is TRBJ2-7 and V is TRBV12-3 or TRBV12-4, with D possibly TRBD2 on 5 matching bases. This CDR3 has 15 residues. V lost 5 bases to trimming and J lost 4 bases, with 18 bases between them. CDR3 bases: TGTGCCAGCAGTCCCACGGGCGGGTGGAGGTACGAGCAGTACTTC. Its translation: CASSPTGGWRYEQYF.

The chain joins TRBV7-6 to TRBJ2-2, with 8 bases aligning to TRBD2. This CDR3 is 16 amino acids long. Germline-derived CDR1 and CDR2 are SGHVS and FNYEAQ. V shed 0 bases, J shed 6 bases, and the junction held 6 bases outside the gene matches. Here the CDR3 reads CASSLATSGEPGELFF. DNA of the CDR3: TGTGCCAGCAGCTTAGCCACTAGCGGTGAACCCGGGGAGCTGTTTTTT.

The V gene is TRBV7-3, the J gene TRBJ2-3; D gene uncertain. In germline, CDR1 is SGHTA, CDR2 FQGTGA. The V and J ends lost 4 bases and 2 bases respectively, with 10 bases between them. The CDR3 has 14 amino acids. CDR3 DNA: TGTGCCAGCAGCTCTCTTGAGGACACAGATACGCAGTATTTT. Its protein product is CASSSLEDTDTQYF.

J is TRBJ1-5 and V is TRBV4-2; D remains unclear. The germline CDR1 and CDR2 sequences are LGHNA and YNFKEQ. Trimming left V 0 bases short and J 8 bases short, with 11 bases between. The CDR3 is made up of 14 amino acids. CDR3 amino acids: CASSQEGQVKPQHF. In DNA, the CDR3 is TGTGCCAGCAGCCAAGAAGGGCAGGTTAAGCCCCAGCATTTT.

This clonotype has a handful of counts. The rearrangement links TRBV5-8 to TRBJ2-7; maybe TRBD1 (5 bases). V was trimmed by 1 base and J by 0 bases, leaving 11 bases between them. The CDR3 consists of 15 residues. CDR1 and CDR2 from the germline V gene are SGHTS and YDEGEE. As DNA, the CDR3 is TGTGCCAGCAGCTTGAACCAGGGAAGCTCCTACGAGCAGTACTTC. It translates to CASSLNQGSSYEQYF.